This is a list of T cell receptor beta chains from one sample in a study of immune characterization of retroperitoneal liposarcoma. From the PCR reads, TCRdb called clonotypes with MiXCR, one entry per CDR3 protein. Among over 8,000 distinct CDR3 sequences listed, 26% were seen once. The specimen was blood. Receptors originate from a male donor with retroperitoneal liposarcoma. Both conserved end residues are part of each CDR3. A D gene is named only where the DNA matches it firmly. Expanded clones get a size class; other rows say once, few or many, or leave the size out.

TRBJ2-2 . TRBV10-2 few TGCGCCAGCCTGGGGACAGCGACTTGGGGGGGGACCGGGGAGCTGTTTTTT CASLGTATWGGTGELFF
TRBJ1-6 . TRBV6-1 many TGTGCCAGCAGTGTGCGCGGGAGCTCCTATAATTCACCCCTCCACTTT CASSVRGSSYNSPLHF
TRBJ2-5 TRBD2 TRBV7-2 . TGTGCCAGCAGCTTATACCCTAGCGGGAGAGAGACCCAGTACTTC CASSLYPSGRETQYF
TRBJ2-1 TRBD1 TRBV12-5 medium-sized TGTGCTAGTGTCCAGGGACAGGGAGGGGTAGAGACCCAGTTCTTC CASVQGQGGVETQFF
TRBJ2-4 . TRBV6-2/TRBV6-3 . TGTGCCAGCAGTTTTGGGGCGGTCAAAAACATTCAGTACTTC CASSFGAVKNIQYF
TRBJ1-2 . TRBV6-5 . TGTGCCAGCAGACCATTCTCACGGTCTAACTATGGCTACACCTTC CASRPFSRSNYGYTF
TRBJ2-1 . TRBV14 few TGTGCCAGCAGCCAAGATCAGGCCCGATTCAATGAGCAGTTCTTC CASSQDQARFNEQFF
TRBJ1-2 . TRBV3-1 few TGTGCCAGCAGCCAATGGGCGGGGGGGGCGGCTGGCTACACCTTC CASSQWAGGAAGYTF
TRBJ1-5 TRBD1 TRBV6-1 medium-sized TGTGCCAGCAGTCCCCGGACAGGGGACTCGCCCCAGCATTTT CASSPRTGDSPQHF
TRBJ2-7 . TRBV15 once TGTGCCACCAGCAGAGAGAAAGGGGCTTCATCCTACGAGCAGTACTTC CATSREKGASSYEQYF
TRBJ1-5 TRBD1 TRBV6-8 once TGTGCCATACAGGGGGCGGGGGGCAATCAGCCCCAGAATTTT CAIQGAGGNQPQNF
TRBJ2-6 . TRBV7-2 . TGTGCCAGCAGGAGGGACTCTGGGGCCAACGTCCTGACTTTC CASRRDSGANVLTF
TRBJ2-1 . TRBV29-1 few TGCAGCGTTGGGGCCTTGAGAGGGGAGGAGACCCAGTTCTTC CSVGALRGEETQFF
TRBJ2-1 . TRBV6-5 few TGTGCCAGCAGTAAGGGTGCTTTCTACAATGAGCAGTTCTTC CASSKGAFYNEQFF
TRBJ2-2 . TRBV6-6 large TGTGCCAGCAGTTACGGGCGGAACACCGGGGAGCTGTTTTTT CASSYGRNTGELFF
TRBJ2-5 TRBD2 TRBV4-1 medium-sized TGCGCCAGCAGCCAAGAGGGCCTAGCGGGCGCCCAAGAGACCCAGTACTTC CASSQEGLAGAQETQYF
TRBJ2-5 TRBD2 TRBV27 once TGTGCCAGCAGTTTACGCGGGGGGGCGCCCCAAGAGACCCAGTACTTC CASSLRGGAPQETQYF
TRBJ1-1 . TRBV6-1 many TGTGCCAGCAGTGAATATCCCCCGGAGGGCGGGAGGGGTACTGAAGCTTTCTTT CASSEYPPEGGRGTEAFF
TRBJ2-7 . TRBV6-1 . TGTGCCAGCAGTGAAGACCCCCCGGGAACAGGGTGGAGTGGCGAGCAGTACTTC CASSEDPPGTGWSGEQYF
TRBJ1-4 . TRBV5-1 few TGCGCCAGCAGCTTGGTAGGGAGGGGTGAAAAACTGTTTTTT CASSLVGRGEKLFF
TRBJ2-3 . TRBV11-3 many TGTGCCAGCAGCTTAGTTGTCCGTGCTGATACGCAGTATTTT CASSLVVRADTQYF
TRBJ2-1 . TRBV7-2 few TGTGCCAGCAACCTGCTCAGCTCCCAAGAGACCCAGTTCTTC CASNLLSSQETQFF
TRBJ2-1 . TRBV7-2 many TGTGCCAGCAGCTCCCCCGGCAGAAATGAGCAGTTCTTC CASSSPGRNEQFF
TRBJ1-6 TRBD1 TRBV6-5 few TGTGCCAGCAGTAGATTGGACAGGGGTGATTCACCCCTCCACTTT CASSRLDRGDSPLHF